The rows below give T cell receptor beta chains drawn from one sample of a study of T cell clonotyping in hematopoietic cell transplantation. The table came from immunoSEQ multiplex PCR; TCRdb's copy has only in-frame clones and leaves some out. This table holds roughly 44,000 clones, roughly 85% found once. Sequencing was performed on peripheral blood mononuclear cells, taken before stem cell transplant. The source of these receptors is a man aged 55 to 69 with acute myeloid leukemia. Some clones in this sample may be carry-over from other donors' samples. CDR3s include the opening cysteine and the closing phenylalanine or tryptophan. D genes are given only for firm matches. Some rows mark clone size as missing; the rest say once, few, many or name a class of expanded clone.

v_call	j_call	cdr3_length	d_call	clone_size	cdr3_nt	cdr3_aa
TRBV5-1	TRBJ1-4	12	-	-	TGCGCCAGCAGGGAGCAGGGTGAAAAACTGTTTTTT	CASREQGEKLFF
TRBV7-9	TRBJ2-5	15	TRBD2	-	TGTGCCAGCAGCTTGGCTAGCGGGGGACAAGAGACCCAGTACTTC	CASSLASGGQETQYF
TRBV2	TRBJ1-3	18	-	-	TGTGCCAGCAGTAGCAGCCAACAACGGGGGATATCTGGAAACACCATATATTTT	CASSSSQQRGISGNTIYF
TRBV2	TRBJ2-3	13	TRBD2	-	TGTGCCAGCAGTGATGGACTAGTAGATACGCAGTATTTT	CASSDGLVDTQYF
TRBV25-1	TRBJ1-1	17	-	-	TGTGCCAGCGCGGATCAGGATATGGTCAAGGAAGGCACTGAAGCTTTCTTT	CASADQDMVKEGTEAFF
TRBV2	TRBJ1-6	15	-	few	TGTGCCAGCAGTGTATCGCGGATAGACAATTCACCCCTCCACTTT	CASSVSRIDNSPLHF
TRBV5-1	TRBJ1-5	14	-	-	TGCGCCAGCAGCTTGGACTCCGGCAATCAGCCCCAGCATTTT	CASSLDSGNQPQHF
TRBV19	TRBJ2-7	15	-	-	TGTGCCAGTAGTATAGATATTAGTCAATCCTACGAGCAGTACTTC	CASSIDISQSYEQYF
TRBV11-3	TRBJ1-3	15	-	-	TGTGCCAGCAGCTCTGCAGGTGAAGCTGGAAACACCATATATTTT	CASSSAGEAGNTIYF
TRBV11-2	TRBJ1-2	13	-	-	TGTGCCAGCAGCTCGAACAGGGATCTTGGCTACACCTTC	CASSSNRDLGYTF
TRBV9	TRBJ2-7	14	-	-	TGTGCCAGCAGCGACGGGGGATCCGCCTACGAGCAGTACTTC	CASSDGGSAYEQYF
TRBV7-2	TRBJ1-4	14	TRBD1	-	TGTGCCAGCAGCTTAGACAGGGGTAATGAAAAACTGTTTTTT	CASSLDRGNEKLFF
TRBV30	TRBJ2-3	12	-	once	TGTGCCTGGAGTACAGTCAGGGGGGCCGGGTATTTT	CAWSTVRGAGYF
TRBV2	TRBJ1-5	16	TRBD1	-	TGTGCCAGCAGTGAAAGGGGACAGGGGTGGAATCAGCCCCAGCATTTT	CASSERGQGWNQPQHF
TRBV28	TRBJ1-5	15	-	-	TGTGCCAGCAGTGCGCCGGGACCCCCCCAGCAGCCCCAGCATTTT	CASSAPGPPQQPQHF
TRBV28	TRBJ2-1	12	-	-	TGTGCCAGCAGCCCCGTCTACAATGAGCAGTTCTTC	CASSPVYNEQFF
TRBV11-2	TRBJ2-4	16	-	-	TGTGCCAGCAGCTCCGGACTCGCAATAGCCAAAAACATTCAGTACTTC	CASSSGLAIAKNIQYF
TRBV7-2	TRBJ2-7	14	TRBD2	once	TGTGCCAGCAGCTTAGCGGGGACTAGCATGTCGCAGTACTTC	CASSLAGTSMSQYF
TRBV7-2	TRBJ1-1	14	-	-	TGTGCCAGCAGCTTCTCCAGGGGTGGAACTGAAGCTTTCTTT	CASSFSRGGTEAFF
TRBV7-3	TRBJ2-2	12	-	-	TGTGCCAGCAGCTCGGACGCCGGGGAGCTGTTTTTT	CASSSDAGELFF
TRBV28	TRBJ1-2	10	-	-	TGTGCCACCTCCCCACCCGGCTACACCTTC	CATSPPGYTF
TRBV6-1	TRBJ1-5	14	-	-	TGTGCCAGCAGCGCGGCCGGAGGCAATCAGCCCCAGCATTTT	CASSAAGGNQPQHF
TRBV14	TRBJ1-2	14	TRBD1	-	TGTGCCAGCAGCCAAGATTCGTACAGGGGTGGCTACACCTTC	CASSQDSYRGGYTF
TRBV5-5	TRBJ1-3	18	TRBD1	-	TGTGCCAGCAGCAACCCGGGACAGGGCAGCGGCTCTGGAAACACCATATATTTT	CASSNPGQGSGSGNTIYF
TRBV19	TRBJ2-7	13	-	-	TGTGCCAGTAATGACCGGAGCTCCTACGAGCAGTACTTC	CASNDRSSYEQYF
TRBV5-1	TRBJ1-5	16	TRBD1	-	TGCGCCAGCAGCTTGGGGGGACAGGGAGGCAATCAGCCCCAGCATTTT	CASSLGGQGGNQPQHF
TRBV7-9	TRBJ1-5	17	TRBD1	-	TGTGCCAGCAGCTCGCGTGGGACAGGGGGCCCGAATCAGCCCCAGCATTTT	CASSSRGTGGPNQPQHF
TRBV29-1	TRBJ1-1	13	-	-	TGCAGCGTTGAGGCGGACAGCAACACTGAAGCTTTCTTT	CSVEADSNTEAFF
TRBV28	TRBJ2-5	16	TRBD1	-	TGTGCCAGCAGTCTCCTCGGGACAGGGTCCCAAGAGACCCAGTACTTC	CASSLLGTGSQETQYF
TRBV5-1	TRBJ1-5	13	-	few	TGCGCCAGCAGCTTGATCGTCGGGCAGCCCCAGCATTTT	CASSLIVGQPQHF
TRBV2	TRBJ2-5	12	-	-	TGTGCCAGCAGTGATGAGATAGTATCCCAGTACTTC	CASSDEIVSQYF
TRBV4-1	TRBJ1-2	14	TRBD1	-	TGCGCCAGCAGCCTTGGGACAGGGGGCGGTGGCTACACCTTC	CASSLGTGGGGYTF
TRBV9	TRBJ2-5	15	TRBD2	once	TGTGCCAGCAGCCCTGTGGGGGGGGAAACGGAGACCCAGTACTTC	CASSPVGGETETQYF
TRBV28	TRBJ2-7	12	-	-	TGTGCCAGCTTCAAGGGAGACTACGAGCAGTACTTC	CASFKGDYEQYF
TRBV7-2	TRBJ2-2	14	-	-	TGTGCCAGCAGGTATTCGACGGGGACCGGGGAGCTGTTTTTT	CASRYSTGTGELFF
TRBV28	TRBJ1-3	15	-	-	TGTGCCAGCAGATCCCGACTTTGGGCTGGAAACACCATATATTTT	CASRSRLWAGNTIYF
TRBV28	TRBJ1-3	9	-	-	TGTGCCAGCACCCCCTTCATATATTTT	CASTPFIYF
TRBV5-6	TRBJ2-2	15	-	-	TGTGCCAGCAGGAGCGGCACGGGAGCTACCGGGGAGCTGTTTTTT	CASRSGTGATGELFF
TRBV7-9	TRBJ2-7	14	TRBD1	-	TGTGCCAGCAGCTTAGACGTACAGGGGCACGAGCAGTACTTC	CASSLDVQGHEQYF
TRBV7-2	TRBJ2-7	12	-	few	TGTGCCAGCAGCTTAGTACCTGGCGAGCAGTACTTC	CASSLVPGEQYF
TRBV27	TRBJ2-7	14	-	once	TGTGCCAGCAGTTCGGGGGACAGCTCCTACGAGCAGTACTTC	CASSSGDSSYEQYF
TRBV27	TRBJ2-2	13	-	-	TGTGCCAGCACGAGGCACCACACCGGGGAGCTGTTTTTT	CASTRHHTGELFF
TRBV2	TRBJ1-5	15	TRBD1	-	TGTGCCAGCAGTAGGGACAGGGAAAACAATCAGCCCCAGCATTTT	CASSRDRENNQPQHF
TRBV29-1	TRBJ2-7	11	-	-	TGCAGCGTTGAGGGGGCCTACGAGCAGTACTTC	CSVEGAYEQYF
TRBV6-5	TRBJ1-5	14	-	once	TGTGCCAGCAGTCCCGGGGGGAGCAATCAGCCCCAGCATTTT	CASSPGGSNQPQHF
TRBV30	TRBJ2-2	15	-	once	TGTGCCTGGAGTGTTCCGGGACATAAGGCCGGGGAGCTGTTTTTT	CAWSVPGHKAGELFF
TRBV29-1	TRBJ2-1	16	-	-	TGCAGCGGCACTTACCGGGACGGAGGCTCCTACAATGAGCAGTTCTTC	CSGTYRDGGSYNEQFF